The present TCR beta chain was sequenced within a study of blood T cell repertoires in COVID-19. Germline V CDR1 and CDR2: SEHNR, FQNEAQ (reference sequence). Between the trimmed V and J ends, which lost 1 base and 11 bases, there was a span of 9 bases. The CDR3 is 12 amino acids. The table came from immunoSEQ multiplex PCR; TCRdb's copy has only in-frame clones and leaves some out. The profile shows over 250,000 clones, 65% to 90% of them singletons. The chain carries TRBV7-9 and TRBJ1-5; D may be TRBD1 (5 bases). Sequenced sample: peripheral blood. The sequence came from a human donor in a cohort sampled during active COVID-19. The CDR3, as DNA: TGTGCCAGCAGCTTAGGTCAGGGCGCCCAGCATTTT. Encoded protein: CASSLGQGAQHF.